Each of the 20 T cell receptor beta chains below was sequenced from the same sample in a study of T cells after yellow fever vaccination. From the 5' RACE reads, TCRdb called clonotypes with MiXCR, one entry per CDR3 protein. The data contain some 120,000 distinct CDR3 sequences, about 8.8% of them singletons. The sequencing used CD8+ T cells sorted from PBMCs, collected on the day of the yellow fever booster vaccination. The origin of the receptors is a man aged 18 to 35 who received the YFV17D yellow fever vaccine.

This rearrangement joins TRBV5-1 to TRBJ2-7; D is unclear. CDR3 size: 12 residues. V gave up 3 bases and J gave up 5 bases, with 9 bases separating them. CDR1 and CDR2 from the germline V gene are SGHRS and YFSETQ. For the CDR3, the DNA is TGCGCCAGCAGCTCGTCGTGGGACGAGCAGTACTTC. As protein: CASSSSWDEQYF. The full variable domain, rest sourced from reference TRBV5-1 and TRBJ2-7, is KAGVTQTPRYLIKTRGQQVTLSCSPISGHRSVSWYQQTPGQGLQFLFEYFSETQRNKGNFPGRFSGRQFSNSRSEMNVSTLELGDSALYLCASSSSWDEQYFGPGTRLTVT.

The chain has TRBV4-2 and TRBJ2-5; D gene uncertain. The CDR3 totals 14 residues. Germline loops: CDR1 LGHNA, CDR2 YNFKEQ. With 5 bases removed from V and 2 bases from J, the gap between germline ends came to 12 bases. The chain's CDR3 is CASSYGVEQETQYF. CDR3 DNA sequence: TGTGCCAGCAGCTACGGAGTGGAGCAAGAGACCCAGTACTTC.

The chain couples TRBV6-5 to TRBJ2-3, with 7 bases identical to TRBD1. The CDR3 loop spans 14 amino acids. Trimming removed 6 bases from V and 0 bases from J; junction bases left unmatched: 3. CDR1 is MNHEY and CDR2 is SVGAGI in the germline V gene. CDR3 nucleotide sequence: TGTGCCAGCAGCTGGGACAGTAGCACAGATACGCAGTATTTT. Its protein product is CASSWDSSTDTQYF.

This clonotype turned up a few times. The chain links TRBV12-3 or TRBV12-4 to TRBJ1-4, with 7 bases lining up with TRBD1. V lost 6 bases, J lost 7 bases, and 14 bases stayed unmatched. This CDR3 comprises 16 residues. The CDR3 loop reads CASSYGYRGVREKLFF. Here the CDR3 DNA reads TGTGCCAGCAGCTATGGATACAGGGGAGTGCGTGAAAAACTGTTTTTT.

This clonotype has only a few counts. The J gene is TRBJ2-5, the V gene TRBV15; 7 positions agree with TRBD1. Germline CDR1 reads LNHNV; CDR2 reads YYDKDF (reference sequence). Losses at the gene ends were 2 bases for V and 5 bases for J; bases not matched to a gene: 2. This CDR3 contains 13 residues. CDR3 residues: CATSRRQGETQYF. The CDR3 coding sequence is TGTGCCACCAGCAGACGACAGGGCGAGACCCAGTACTTC.

This clonotype has just a few counts. The rearrangement uses TRBV7-9 and TRBJ1-1, with D perhaps matching TRBD1 (5 bases). V lost 1 base to trimming and J lost 5 bases, with 17 bases between them. The CDR3 contains 16 residues. CDR1 is SEHNR, CDR2 FQNEAQ, per germline (reference sequence). The CDR3 is CASSLVYLGGATEAFF. The CDR3 DNA sequence: TGTGCCAGCAGCTTAGTATATTTGGGGGGAGCGACTGAAGCTTTCTTT.

This clonotype was observed at least ten times. V and J are TRBV7-9 and TRBJ1-1, with D possibly TRBD1 on 5 matching bases. Trimming left V 4 bases short and J 4 bases short, with 13 bases between. The CDR3 runs 14 residues. CDR1 and CDR2 (germline): SEHNR, FQNEAQ (reference sequence). CDR3 sequence (DNA): TGTGCCAGCAGCTCGAAACAGGAATTCACTGAAGCTTTCTTT. It yields the protein CASSSKQEFTEAFF.

In this sample, this clonotype turned up a few times. The CDR3 sequence is CASSQDQSGGWDTQYF. In nucleotides, the CDR3 is TGTGCCAGCAGCCAAGATCAGAGCGGGGGGTGGGATACGCAGTATTTT. The chain is built from TRBV3-1 and TRBJ2-3; 9 bases align to TRBD2. The CDR3 totals 16 residues. With 0 bases clipped from V and 6 bases from J, the junction kept 7 bases outside the gene matches. Germline V gene sequence: CDR1 LGHDT, CDR2 YNNKEL (reference sequence).

The rearrangement links TRBV12-3 or TRBV12-4 to TRBJ1-1; D remains unclear. The CDR3 loop spans 12 amino acids. With 7 bases removed from V and 1 base from J, the gap between germline ends came to 7 bases. CDR3 DNA: TGTGCCAGCAATTCCGGGAACACTGAAGCTTTCTTT. Translated: CASNSGNTEAFF.

The chain recombines TRBV7-9 with TRBJ2-5; perhaps TRBD1 as D (6 bases). Germline V gene sequence: CDR1 SEHNR, CDR2 FQNEAQ (reference sequence). CDR3 length: 17 residues. V lost 3 bases, J lost 5 bases, and 22 bases lay in between. The CDR3 protein is CASSFLDLVGARETQYF. CDR3 DNA sequence: TGTGCCAGCAGCTTTCTGGATCTCGTGGGGGCGCGGGAGACCCAGTACTTC.

The chain is built from TRBV2 and TRBJ2-1; TRBD1 agrees at 11 bases. The CDR3 has 17 residues. V lost 6 bases, J lost 6 bases, and 13 bases stayed unmatched. The germline V gene has CDR1 SNHLY and CDR2 FYNNEI. CDR3 region: CASRALVPGQGVNEQFF. DNA of the CDR3: TGTGCCAGCAGGGCCCTCGTCCCGGGACAGGGGGTCAATGAGCAGTTCTTC.

The rearrangement uses TRBV4-3 and TRBJ1-2; 7 bases are a match to TRBD1. V lost 0 bases and J lost 2; bases outside the gene matches: 9. Per the germline V gene, CDR1 is LGHNA and CDR2 is YSLEER. The CDR3 sequence is 17 residues long. In DNA, the CDR3 is TGCGCCAGCAGCCAAGATCCTCCCGGGACAGAAAACTATGGCTACACCTTC. Its translation is CASSQDPPGTENYGYTF.

This chain uses TRBV4-1 with TRBJ2-3, with D tentatively TRBD1 (7 bases). Germline-derived CDR1 and CDR2 are MGHRA and YSYEKL. With 1 base removed from V and 0 bases from J, the gap between germline ends came to 14 bases. CDR3 length equals 17 residues. The CDR3 DNA reads TGCGCCAGCAGCCAAGGGTCAGGGGGGATTAGCACAGATACGCAGTATTTT. This encodes CASSQGSGGISTDTQYF.

This clonotype occurred a few times. V gene TRBV4-3 combines with J gene TRBJ2-3, with 9 bases that match TRBD2. The CDR3 runs to 17 residues. The junction had 9 bases not matched to a gene; V was cut back by 3 bases and J by 2 bases. Germline CDR1 LGHNA, CDR2 YSLEER. CDR3 loop: CASSQRGGLAITDTQYF. The CDR3 DNA reads TGCGCCAGCAGCCAGAGGGGTGGACTAGCGATCACAGATACGCAGTATTTT.

This clonotype was recorded many times. The rearrangement links TRBV14 to TRBJ1-2, with D possibly matching TRBD1 (5 bases). CDR1 and CDR2 (germline): SGHDN, FVKESK. CDR3 length: 14 residues. V was clipped by 1 base and J by 3 bases, with 9 bases between them. Here the CDR3 DNA reads TGTGCCAGCAGCCAAGGCCAGGGCTACTATGGCTACACCTTC. It translates to CASSQGQGYYGYTF.

The chain joins TRBV25-1 to TRBJ2-1, with no clear D. V was cut by 6 bases and J by 9 bases, with 9 bases left in between. CDR3 size: 11 residues. Germline CDR1 reads MGHDK; CDR2 reads SYGVNS. The CDR3 bases are TGTGCCAGCAGGTTCTCCAGTGAGCAGTTCTTC. Residues: CASRFSSEQFF.

This clonotype appeared many times. The V and J genes are TRBV10-3 and TRBJ1-1; no definite D call. V dropped 0 bases and J dropped 8 bases, with 16 bases sitting between them. Per germline, CDR1 ENHRY and CDR2 SYGVKD. This CDR3 is 15 amino acids long. The CDR3 loop reads CAISESHGPGGEAFF. The CDR3, as DNA: TGTGCCATCAGTGAGTCACACGGACCGGGAGGGGAAGCTTTCTTT.

This clonotype was recorded a few times. J is TRBJ1-1 and V is TRBV12-3 or TRBV12-4; D ambiguous. This CDR3 spans 14 amino acids. V dropped 2 bases and J dropped 1 base, with 8 bases sitting between them. As DNA, the CDR3 is TGTGCCAGCAGTTTATCCGGCCCGAACACTGAAGCTTTCTTT. It translates to CASSLSGPNTEAFF.

The chain employs TRBV5-1 and TRBJ2-5, with 7 bases fitting TRBD2. CDR3 length equals 13 residues. Germline CDR1 is SGHRS and CDR2 is YFSETQ. V gave up 3 bases and J gave up 5 bases; unmatched junction bases: 4. As DNA, the CDR3 is TGCGCCAGCAGCTCTGGACTAGACGAGACCCAGTACTTC. Its translation: CASSSGLDETQYF.

This clonotype has more than one count but fewer than ten. The chain couples TRBV7-9 to TRBJ1-1, with 7 bases identical to TRBD1. V lost 8 bases, J lost 0 bases, and 12 bases stayed unmatched. This CDR3 region has 16 residues. The V gene's germline CDR1 is SEHNR and CDR2 FQNEAQ (reference sequence). CDR3 in DNA: TGTGCCAGCCGCCCGCGGCAGGGGGGAATGAACACTGAAGCTTTCTTT. This encodes CASRPRQGGMNTEAFF.